This TCR beta chain was recovered during a study of cytomegalovirus exposure and HLA in healthy donors. Whole-study context: A preliminary data release comprised tens of millions of unique TCRs obtained from HLA-typed donors.

It was with 60 Vbeta and 13 Jbeta primers that the PCR ran. TCRdb's table, derived via immunoSEQ multiplex PCR, lists solely in-frame clones and lacks some. There are some 110,000 clones in the sample; 77% occur only once, and 9.5% to 15% lies in the top ten. Regarding the study as a whole: The authors listed some 150 TCR beta chains as cytomegalovirus-associated. A reported reduction in N-insertions relative to the approximately 690-donor mean was seen in an Asian-associated ancestry cluster in a later analysis. Rarity held for most TCR sequences, but there were some public TCRs that occurred in many donors.

With regard to this clone: Its antigen remains unidentified.

With V trimmed by 3 bases and J by 6 bases, 5 bases remained unmatched. The CDR3 is 14 residues long. Germline V gives CDR1 MNHNS, CDR2 SASEGT. Sequenced: PBMCs. This TCR was sampled from a woman in her thirties or forties in good health and CMV-seropositive. The chain uses TRBV6-1 and TRBJ2-5; 9 bases are shared with TRBD1. Here the CDR3 reads CASSERTGEQTQYF. CDR3 DNA sequence: TGTGCCAGCAGTGAGAGGACAGGGGAGCAGACCCAGTACTTC.